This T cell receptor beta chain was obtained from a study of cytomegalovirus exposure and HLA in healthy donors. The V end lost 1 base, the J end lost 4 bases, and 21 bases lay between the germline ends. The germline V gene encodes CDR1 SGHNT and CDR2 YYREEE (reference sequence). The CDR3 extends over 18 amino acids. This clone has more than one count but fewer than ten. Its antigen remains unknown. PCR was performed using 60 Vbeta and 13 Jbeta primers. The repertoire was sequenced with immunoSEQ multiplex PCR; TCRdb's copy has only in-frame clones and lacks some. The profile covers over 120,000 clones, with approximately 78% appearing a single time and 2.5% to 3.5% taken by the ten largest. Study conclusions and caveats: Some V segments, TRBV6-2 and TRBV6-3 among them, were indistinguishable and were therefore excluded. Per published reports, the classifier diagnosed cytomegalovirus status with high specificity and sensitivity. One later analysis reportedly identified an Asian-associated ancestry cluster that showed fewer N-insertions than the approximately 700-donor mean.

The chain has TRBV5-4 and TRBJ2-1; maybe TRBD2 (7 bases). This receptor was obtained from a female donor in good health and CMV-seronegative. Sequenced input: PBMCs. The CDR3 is CASSLSWGGAGSYNEQFF. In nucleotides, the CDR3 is TGTGCCAGCAGCTTGTCCTGGGGGGGGGCAGGATCATACAATGAGCAGTTCTTC.